These T cell receptor beta chains were read from a single sample in a study of a mutant IDH1 vaccine in newly diagnosed glioma. TCRdb keeps only in-frame clones here, not all; method: immunoSEQ multiplex PCR. The sample yields 56,000 or so clones, 70% to 85% seen once. No antigen has been assigned to these receptors. Specimen: PBMCs, collected from a glioma patient whose treatment included an IDH1 peptide vaccine. All receptors derive from a man aged 50-60 years with glioma. Each CDR3 is given with its conserved first and last residue. D genes are given only for firm matches. Clone size is not always given. Where it is, it says once, few, many or a class for expanded clones.

>TRBV9|.|TRBJ2-1|.
CASSPSGGNNEQFF
TGTGCCAGCAGCCCCTCCGGGGGAAACAATGAGCAGTTCTTC
>TRBV20-1|.|TRBJ1-3|.
CSALQGNTIYF
TGCAGTGCTCTGCAGGGAAACACCATATATTTT
>TRBV5-1|TRBD2|TRBJ2-5|.
CASSLELAGEKTQYF
TGCGCCAGCAGCTTGGAACTAGCGGGGGAAAAGACCCAGTACTTC
>TRBV5-1|.|TRBJ2-1|.
CASSPTGPRGGNEQFF
TGCGCCAGCAGCCCCACGGGACCCAGGGGGGGCAATGAGCAGTTCTTC
>TRBV10-2|.|TRBJ1-5|once
CASSETAIYQPQHF
TGCGCCAGCAGTGAGACGGCGATCTATCAGCCCCAGCATTTT
>TRBV9|TRBD1|TRBJ2-1|once
CASSYGQAYNEQFF
TGTGCCAGCAGTTACGGACAGGCCTACAATGAGCAGTTCTTC
>TRBV19|.|TRBJ1-5|.
CASSISYTNQPQHF
TGTGCCAGTAGTATAAGTTACACCAATCAGCCCCAGCATTTT
>TRBV6-4|TRBD1|TRBJ1-2|.
CASSRSGTGDDGYTF
TGTGCCAGCAGTCGGAGCGGGACAGGGGATGATGGCTACACCTTC
>TRBV19|TRBD1|TRBJ1-2|.
CASSTRTGLGYTF
TGTGCCAGTAGTACCCGGACAGGGTTGGGCTACACCTTC
>TRBV6-5|.|TRBJ1-2|.
CASSTPSTANYGYTF
TGTGCCAGCAGTACCCCTTCGACAGCTAACTATGGCTACACCTTC
>TRBV30|.|TRBJ1-5|.
CAWSVRGQGNYQPQHF
TGTGCCTGGAGTGTAAGAGGGCAGGGGAATTATCAGCCCCAGCATTTT
>TRBV30|.|TRBJ1-6|.
CAWSVPNSPLHF
TGTGCCTGGAGTGTTCCCAATTCACCCCTCCACTTT
>TRBV29-1|.|TRBJ1-2|.
CSVIKGDYGYTF
TGCAGCGTCATTAAGGGGGACTATGGCTACACCTTC
>TRBV9|.|TRBJ1-2|once
CASSVGGRGPNYGYTF
TGTGCCAGCAGCGTAGGTGGACGCGGCCCTAACTATGGCTACACCTTC
>TRBV7-2|.|TRBJ2-3|.
CASSLSLTDTQYF
TGTGCCAGCAGCTTATCCCTCACAGATACGCAGTATTTT
>TRBV4-3|.|TRBJ1-2|once
CASSQDIDSRQYGYTF
TGCGCCAGCAGCCAAGATATCGACAGTAGACAGTATGGCTACACCTTC
>TRBV27|.|TRBJ2-1|.
CASSLTTSRYNEQFF
TGTGCCAGCAGTTTAACAACCTCCCGCTACAATGAGCAGTTCTTC
>TRBV6-5|TRBD2|TRBJ2-3|.
CASSGLSGDTDTQYF
TGTGCCAGCAGTGGCCTTAGCGGGGACACAGATACGCAGTATTTT
>TRBV7-2|.|TRBJ2-7|once
CASSQPGTQQYF
TGTGCCAGCAGCCAACCAGGGACTCAGCAGTACTTC
>TRBV18|TRBD1|TRBJ1-2|.
CASSTYDRGRVGYTF
TGTGCCAGCTCAACCTACGACAGGGGGCGAGTTGGCTACACCTTC
>TRBV4-3|.|TRBJ1-1|once
CASSYRETTEAFF
TGCGCCAGCAGCTACCGGGAGACCACTGAAGCTTTCTTT
>TRBV5-6|.|TRBJ1-2|.
CASSLSGVYGYTF
TGTGCCAGCAGCTTGTCAGGGGTTTATGGCTACACCTTC
>TRBV6-1|TRBD1|TRBJ1-5|.
CASSGTDDQPQHF
TGTGCCAGCAGCGGGACAGATGATCAGCCCCAGCATTTT
>TRBV18|.|TRBJ1-2|.
CASSPGGNYGYTF
TGTGCCAGCTCACCCGGGGGGAACTATGGCTACACCTTC
>TRBV9|TRBD2|TRBJ2-7|once
CASSPGGEPYEQYF
TGTGCCAGCAGTCCGGGGGGGGAACCCTACGAGCAGTACTTC
>TRBV18|.|TRBJ1-6|few
CASSPGMESISPLHF
TGTGCCAGCTCGCCAGGGATGGAAAGTATTTCACCCCTCCACTTT
>TRBV19|.|TRBJ1-2|.
CASRQSRVAGYTF
TGTGCCAGTAGACAGTCGAGGGTTGCAGGCTACACCTTC